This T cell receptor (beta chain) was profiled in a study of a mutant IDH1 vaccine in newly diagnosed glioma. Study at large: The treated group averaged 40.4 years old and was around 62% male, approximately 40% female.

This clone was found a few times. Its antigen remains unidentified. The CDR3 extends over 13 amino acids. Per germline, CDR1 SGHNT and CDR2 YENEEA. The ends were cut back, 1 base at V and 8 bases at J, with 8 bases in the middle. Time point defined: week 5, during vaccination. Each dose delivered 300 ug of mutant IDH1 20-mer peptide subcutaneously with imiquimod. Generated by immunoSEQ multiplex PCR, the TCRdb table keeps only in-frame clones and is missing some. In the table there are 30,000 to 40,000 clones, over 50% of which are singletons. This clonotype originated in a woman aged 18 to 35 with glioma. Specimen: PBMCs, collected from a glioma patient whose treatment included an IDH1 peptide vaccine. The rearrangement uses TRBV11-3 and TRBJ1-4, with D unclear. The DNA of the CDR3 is TGTGCCAGCAGCTTAGGCAGCTCGGAAAAACTGTTTTTT. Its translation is CASSLGSSEKLFF.